The sequence of this TCR beta chain was determined in a study of blood T cells in healthy people across ages. Details on this clonotype: No antigen is known for it.

A second about 7 to 11 cycle PCR used barcoded and J-beta primers. Tags on each cDNA molecule came from a template-switch adaptor with 12 random nucleotides. All samples yielded 2.5 million or more CDR3-containing paired-end reads. TCRdb ran MiXCR on the 5' RACE reads and lists one entry per CDR3 protein. The repertoire holds 800,000 or so distinct CDR3 sequences, with around 62% as singletons. The CDR3 is 14 residues long. The germline V gene has CDR1 SGDLS and CDR2 YYNGEE. V lost 3 bases, J lost 11 bases, and 10 bases stayed unmatched. Study results and limitations: Estimated diversity, derived from one million T cells, was regarded as an underestimate.

V is TRBV9 and J is TRBJ1-4; 7 nucleotides align to TRBD1. The clonotype comes from a young man in good health. Sample: blood. CDR3 sequence reads: CASSAGTDGLKLFF. CDR3 DNA: TGTGCCAGCAGCGCCGGGACAGACGGACTGAAACTGTTTTTT. The variable domain in full, with the rest retrieved from reference TRBV9 and TRBJ1-4, is DSGVTQTPKHLITATGQRVTLRCSPRSGDLSVYWYQQSLDQGLQFLIQYYNGEERAKGNILERFSAQQFPDLHSELNLSSLELGDSALYFCASSAGTDGLKLFFGSGTQLSVL.